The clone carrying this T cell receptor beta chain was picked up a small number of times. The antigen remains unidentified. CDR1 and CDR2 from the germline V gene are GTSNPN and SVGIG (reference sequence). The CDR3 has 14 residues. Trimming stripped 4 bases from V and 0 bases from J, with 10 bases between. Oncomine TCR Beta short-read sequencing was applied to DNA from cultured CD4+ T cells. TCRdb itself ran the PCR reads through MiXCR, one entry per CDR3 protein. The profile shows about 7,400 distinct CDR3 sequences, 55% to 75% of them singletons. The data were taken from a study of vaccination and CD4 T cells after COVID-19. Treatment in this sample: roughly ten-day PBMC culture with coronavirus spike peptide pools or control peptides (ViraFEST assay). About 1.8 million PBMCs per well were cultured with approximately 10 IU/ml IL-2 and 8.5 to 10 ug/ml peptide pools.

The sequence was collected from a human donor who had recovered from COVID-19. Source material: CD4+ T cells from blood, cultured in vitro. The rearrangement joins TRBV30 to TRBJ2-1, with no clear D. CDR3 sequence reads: CAWTPEVSYNEQFF. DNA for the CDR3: TGTGCCTGGACCCCAGAGGTCTCCTACAATGAGCAGTTCTTC.